This T cell receptor (beta chain) was found in a study of cytomegalovirus exposure and HLA in healthy donors. Study in general: When roughly 420 donors were genotyped, more than 70% of them were found to fall in the Caucasian-associated ancestry cluster.

Per the germline V gene, CDR1 is SNHLY and CDR2 is FYNNEI. The germline V and J ends were trimmed by 3 bases and 7 bases, with 9 bases remaining between them. This CDR3 is 12 amino acids long. The study, taken as a whole, reports: A list of 150 to 200 TCR beta chains associated with cytomegalovirus was given. Information on immune exposure was restricted to one variable (CMV serostatus). Later work associated 16,951 TCR beta sequences with HLA alleles at 0.05 false discovery rate.

Notes on this clone: Antigen unknown.

Primers for the PCR totalled 60 Vbeta and 13 Jbeta. Method: immunoSEQ multiplex PCR; TCRdb's copy keeps in-frame clones and lacks some. The sample holds about 76,000 clones; around two thirds are singletons and the top ten take approximately 4.4%. The specimen was PBMCs. This TCR derives from a man in his sixties in good health and CMV-seropositive. The J gene is TRBJ1-1, the V gene TRBV2; TRBD1 is a possible D gene (6 bases). The CDR3 bases are TGTGCCAGCAGTGAGGACAGAGGTGAAGCTTTCTTT. Translation: CASSEDRGEAFF.